A selection of T cell receptor beta chains follows, all from one sample in a study of sequential checkpoint blockade in melanoma. Only in-frame clones appear in the TCRdb table, and some are missing; sequencing was by immunoSEQ multiplex PCR. The table has about 9,200 clones, more than 20% seen once; the top ten hold about 10%. Source: tumor tissue (inferred from file names), taken from a patient given nivolumab and ipilimumab in sequence. These receptors came from a human donor with melanoma. The CDR3 runs from the conserved cysteine through the conserved F or W. The D gene is left open where the match is weak. Clone size is given for some rows only: seen once, a few or many times, or a class if the clone is expanded.

>17|many|NA|TRBJ1-6|TRBV11-3
TGTGCCAGCAGCTTGGGCCAGGCCGGCATCTATAATTCACCCCTCCACTTT
CASSLGQAGIYNSPLHF
>13|NA|TRBD1|TRBJ1-2|TRBV6-8
TGTGCCAGCAGTCGCGACAGGGACTATGGCTACACCTTC
CASSRDRDYGYTF
>14|NA|NA|TRBJ1-2|TRBV9
TGTGCCAGCAGCCAGGGGAGGTCTAACTATGGCTACACCTTC
CASSQGRSNYGYTF
>15|NA|TRBD2|TRBJ2-3|TRBV6-8
TGTGCCAGCACTTCTAGCGGGGGGGCCGCAGATACGCAGTATTTT
CASTSSGGAADTQYF
>15|NA|TRBD1|TRBJ2-2|TRBV6-8
TGTGCCAGCACCCCCCACAAGGGGGCCACCGGGGAGCTGTTTTTT
CASTPHKGATGELFF
>15|many|NA|TRBJ1-6|TRBV11-3
TGTGCCAGCAGCGAACAGGCCTGGGGTAATTCACCCCTCCACTTT
CASSEQAWGNSPLHF
>12|NA|NA|TRBJ2-7|TRBV12-5
TGTGCTAGTGCCCCTGATGGCTACGAGCAGTACTTC
CASAPDGYEQYF
>17|few|TRBD1|TRBJ2-2|TRBV11-3
TGTGCCAGCAGCCTCATACCGGGACAGGGCGCGACCGGGGAGCTGTTTTTT
CASSLIPGQGATGELFF
>13|few|NA|TRBJ2-1|TRBV30
TGTGCCTGGAGTCTGAGCTCCTACAATGAGCAGTTCTTC
CAWSLSSYNEQFF
>16|many|NA|TRBJ2-5|TRBV11-3
TGTGCCAGCAGCTTCCCTAAGGGGGAGTGGCAAGAGACCCAGTACTTC
CASSFPKGEWQETQYF
>16|NA|TRBD2|TRBJ2-3|TRBV18
TGTGCCAGCTCACCCGGCGGGGGGGCTCGCACAGATACGCAGTATTTT
CASSPGGGARTDTQYF
>16|NA|TRBD1|TRBJ1-6|TRBV9
TGTGCCAGCAGCGTAGCTGCGGGACAGGGGTATTCACCCCTCCACTTT
CASSVAAGQGYSPLHF
>15|many|NA|TRBJ1-1|TRBV11-3
TGTGCCAGCAGCTTAGAAGTCGGGGGCCGGACTGAAGCTTTCTTT
CASSLEVGGRTEAFF
>16|few|NA|TRBJ2-1|TRBV18
TGTGCCAGCTCACCACCTGCCTCTAGCTCCTACAATGAGCAGTTCTTC
CASSPPASSSYNEQFF
>13|few|NA|TRBJ2-7|TRBV23-1
TGCGCCAGCAGGAGGGACCCGGACGCGGTGCAGTACTTC
CASRRDPDAVQYF
>13|NA|NA|TRBJ1-6|TRBV6-8
TGTGCCAGCAGTCGCGAGAGGGATTCACCCCTCCACTTT
CASSRERDSPLHF
>15|many|NA|TRBJ2-5|TRBV7-5
TGTGCCAGCAGCTTGGGGTCGGTTGAACGAGAGACCCAGTACTTC
CASSLGSVERETQYF
>14|many|NA|TRBJ2-4|TRBV11-3
TGTGCCAGCAGCAGGGAACTAGCCAAAAACATTCAGTACTTC
CASSRELAKNIQYF
>16|NA|NA|TRBJ1-1|TRBV19
TGTGCCAGTACCCAGGCCAGGGCGATCATGAACACTGAAGCTTTCTTT
CASTQARAIMNTEAFF
>15|few|NA|TRBJ1-5|TRBV23-1
TGCGCCAGCAGCCAAGAGCACAGGGTCAATCAGCCCCAGCATTTT
CASSQEHRVNQPQHF
>13|NA|NA|TRBJ2-7|TRBV19
TGTGCCAGTAGTAGCCCAACAGCTTACGAGCAGTACTTC
CASSSPTAYEQYF
>14|many|NA|TRBJ1-2|TRBV11-3
TGTGCCAGCAGCCCCCTGGCAGGTCGGTATGGCTACACCTTC
CASSPLAGRYGYTF
>13|NA|NA|TRBJ1-2|TRBV19
TGTGCCAGTAGTATAGGACTGGCTAATGGCTACACCTTC
CASSIGLANGYTF
>19|few|TRBD1|TRBJ1-4|TRBV23-1
TGCGCCAGCAGCCAAGATTTGGACAGGGGGCTGGCAACTAATGAAAAACTGTTTTTT
CASSQDLDRGLATNEKLFF
>14|NA|NA|TRBJ1-1|TRBV5-1
TGCGCCAGCAGCTTGGGTGGGTCCCACACTGAAGCTTTCTTT
CASSLGGSHTEAFF
>18|NA|TRBD2|TRBJ2-1|TRBV11-3
TGTGCCAGCAGCTACGAAGAGTTCCGGGACTACCCCTACAATGAGCAGTTCTTC
CASSYEEFRDYPYNEQFF
>15|NA|NA|TRBJ1-3|TRBV9
TGTGCCAGCAGTGGCCGGGGACGGTCTGGAAACACCATATATTTT
CASSGRGRSGNTIYF
>15|few|NA|TRBJ2-5|TRBV11-3
TGTGCCAGCAGCCCTAGGTGGGGGGCGGCGGAGACCCAGTACTTC
CASSPRWGAAETQYF
>11|NA|NA|TRBJ1-4|TRBV12-5
TGTGCCCGCAGAACTAATGAAAAACTGTTTTTT
CARRTNEKLFF
>14|NA|TRBD2|TRBJ2-3|TRBV6-8
TGTGCCAGCAGTTACGGGACTAATCCAGATACGCAGTATTTT
CASSYGTNPDTQYF
>14|few|NA|TRBJ2-7|TRBV11-3
TGTGCCAGCAGCAGACAGTCTATGTCCTACGAGCAGTACTTC
CASSRQSMSYEQYF
>15|many|NA|TRBJ2-5|TRBV9
TGTGCCAGCAGCGTAGAAGGACACGGGCAAGAGACCCAGTACTTC
CASSVEGHGQETQYF
>12|NA|NA|TRBJ1-1|TRBV19
TGTGCCAGTAACTTAGGGGACACTGAAGCTTTCTTT
CASNLGDTEAFF
>14|NA|NA|TRBJ1-1|TRBV6-8
TGTGCCAGCAGCCGCATTGGGGGAGGCACTGAAGCTTTCTTT
CASSRIGGGTEAFF
>16|few|TRBD1|TRBJ1-4|TRBV28
TGTGCCAGCAGTACCTGGGAGGGGACAGGAAATGAAAAACTGTTTTTT
CASSTWEGTGNEKLFF
>13|NA|TRBD2|TRBJ2-2|TRBV10-2
TGCGCCTTACGGGGGGGAGGCACCGGGGAGCTGTTTTTT
CALRGGGTGELFF
>17|many|NA|TRBJ2-4|TRBV11-3
TGTGCCAGCAGCTCCGGGGAGGGGGAAATAGCCAAAAACATTCAGTACTTC
CASSSGEGEIAKNIQYF
>15|NA|TRBD1|TRBJ2-3|TRBV28
TGTGCCAGCAGTTTGGCGGGACAGGGGACAGATACGCAGTATTTT
CASSLAGQGTDTQYF
>17|NA|TRBD2|TRBJ2-3|TRBV6-8
TGTGCCAGCAGTTTCCTCGGGTTAGCGGGGGGCACAGATACGCAGTATTTT
CASSFLGLAGGTDTQYF
>14|NA|TRBD1|TRBJ1-1|TRBV19
TGTGCCAGTAGCCGAACAGGGGGCAGGACTGAAGCTTTCTTT
CASSRTGGRTEAFF
>16|few|NA|TRBJ1-1|TRBV28
TGTGCCAGCAGCCCACCAACTAGACCAGGGAACACTGAAGCTTTCTTT
CASSPPTRPGNTEAFF
>13|few|NA|TRBJ2-7|TRBV28
TGTGCCAGCACCCTTACCGGACCTTACGAGCAGTACTTC
CASTLTGPYEQYF
>14|few|NA|TRBJ2-7|TRBV28
TGTGCCAGCAGTCTCACTGGGGACAACTACGAGCAGTACTTC
CASSLTGDNYEQYF